Listed below are T cell receptor beta chains from one sample, sequenced in a study of CD8 T cells in ankylosing spondylitis. MiXCR was run by TCRdb on the 5' RACE reads, yielding one entry per CDR3 protein. The sample lists about 42,000 distinct CDR3 sequences, roughly 2.5% occurring once. The material sequenced was blood, either unsorted or a sorted T cell fraction (not recorded which). The receptors come from a male donor with ankylosing spondylitis or in good health (not recorded which). The CDR3 runs from the conserved cysteine through the conserved F or W. Fields, in order: D gene, clone size, V gene, J gene, CDR3 protein, CDR3 DNA. A D gene is named only where the DNA matches it firmly. Part of the rows lack a size; the others show once, few, many or a class for expanded clones.

-,many,TRBV9,TRBJ2-3,CASSVGNSASLADTQYF,TGTGCCAGCAGCGTGGGGAATTCCGCGTCGCTTGCGGATACGCAGTATTTT
TRBD1,many,TRBV9,TRBJ2-2,CASSLPGQGTGELFF,TGTGCCAGCAGCCTCCCAGGACAGGGAACCGGGGAGCTGTTTTTT
-,many,TRBV9,TRBJ1-2,CASSPLEGYGYTF,TGTGCCAGCAGCCCCCTCGAGGGATATGGCTACACCTTC
-,many,TRBV9,TRBJ2-5,CASSVSAGVGRETQYF,TGTGCCAGCAGCGTATCGGCAGGGGTGGGGAGGGAGACCCAGTACTTC
-,many,TRBV9,TRBJ1-4,CASSVGGGRTNEKLFF,TGTGCCAGCAGCGTAGGGGGGGGCCGAACTAATGAAAAACTGTTTTTT
TRBD2,many,TRBV9,TRBJ2-3,CASSYTSGIRGVNTQYF,TGTGCCAGCAGCTATACTAGCGGGATTCGGGGGGTAAATACGCAGTATTTT
-,many,TRBV9,TRBJ1-2,CASSVESRVGGYTF,TGTGCCAGCAGCGTAGAGTCCAGGGTCGGGGGCTACACCTTC
TRBD2,many,TRBV9,TRBJ2-1,CASSVGTSGRPSSYNEQFF,TGTGCCAGCAGCGTAGGAACTAGCGGGAGGCCTAGCTCCTACAATGAGCAGTTCTTC
-,many,TRBV9,TRBJ1-2,CASSPFGNYGYTF,TGTGCCAGCAGCCCCTTCGGGAACTATGGCTACACCTTC
TRBD2,many,TRBV9,TRBJ2-1,CASSVGAGGPFNEQFF,TGTGCCAGCAGCGTCGGGGCGGGAGGGCCTTTCAATGAGCAGTTCTTC
-,few,TRBV9,TRBJ1-4,CASSREAGLANEKLFF,TGTGCCAGCAGCCGCGAGGCAGGGCTGGCTAATGAAAAACTGTTTTTT
-,many,TRBV9,TRBJ2-3,CASSVEIGLSTDTQYF,TGTGCCAGCAGCGTAGAAATCGGACTGAGCACAGATACGCAGTATTTT
-,many,TRBV9,TRBJ2-7,CASSVGPPQGRTYEQYF,TGTGCCAGCAGCGTAGGTCCGCCGCAGGGACGAACCTACGAGCAGTACTTC
TRBD2,many,TRBV9,TRBJ2-7,CASSVEPGGPYEQYF,TGTGCCAGCAGCGTAGAACCGGGAGGTCCCTACGAGCAGTACTTC
TRBD2,many,TRBV9,TRBJ2-1,CASSVTSGSLNEQFF,TGTGCCAGCAGCGTCACTAGCGGGAGTCTCAATGAGCAGTTCTTC
-,many,TRBV9,TRBJ2-3,CASSYRGTDTQYF,TGTGCCAGCAGCTACCGGGGCACAGATACGCAGTATTTT
TRBD2,many,TRBV9,TRBJ2-1,CASSVRLAGGEGEQFF,TGTGCCAGCAGCGTAAGACTAGCGGGAGGGGAAGGTGAGCAGTTCTTC
TRBD1,many,TRBV9,TRBJ1-3,CASSPYQDRGHRSGNTIYF,TGTGCCAGCAGCCCCTACCAGGACAGGGGGCACCGGTCTGGAAACACCATATATTTT
-,-,TRBV9,TRBJ2-7,CASNVAGGFYYEQYF,TGTGCCAGCAACGTAGCCGGGGGCTTCTACTACGAGCAGTACTTC
TRBD2,many,TRBV9,TRBJ2-2,CASSQRDHGELFF,TGTGCCAGCAGCCAGCGGGACCACGGGGAGCTGTTTTTT
-,many,TRBV9,TRBJ1-1,CASSVGEARTEAFF,TGTGCCAGCAGCGTAGGAGAAGCACGGACTGAAGCTTTCTTT
-,many,TRBV9,TRBJ2-1,CASSVAPRIYNEQFF,TGTGCCAGCAGCGTAGCCCCCAGGATCTACAATGAGCAGTTCTTC
-,many,TRBV9,TRBJ2-3,CASRDRDTQYF,TGTGCCAGCAGGGACCGAGATACGCAGTATTTT